The 15 T cell receptor beta chains given below trace back to one sample, sequenced in a study of shared clonotypes between healthy human individuals. Libraries were prepared by immunoSEQ multiplex PCR; TCRdb keeps only in-frame clonotypes and omits some of them. This repertoire shows about 2.4 million clones, more than 85% found once; its top ten account for roughly 0.36%. Sequenced material: naive CD4+ T cells from PBMCs. Subset meaning: CD45RA+ positively selected. These receptors originate from a man aged 18-30 years in good health. Some clones in this sample may be carry-over from other donors' samples.

This sequence joins TRBV6-5 and TRBJ2-7; D remains ambiguous. The germline gives CDR1 MNHEY, CDR2 SVGAGI. The CDR3 is 14 amino acids. The V and J ends lost 5 bases and 6 bases respectively, with 17 bases between them. This CDR3 is CASSLPGNSREQYF. DNA for the CDR3: TGTGCCAGCAGTCTCCCAGGAAATTCGCGCGAGCAGTACTTC.

The rearrangement links TRBV4-1 to TRBJ2-1, with 11 bases that match TRBD1. This CDR3 has 15 amino acids. The germline V gene has CDR1 MGHRA and CDR2 YSYEKL. Trimming took 4 bases from V and 7 from J; bases not matched to a gene: 6. The CDR3: CASSRAGTGGNEQFF. CDR3 bases: TGCGCCAGCAGCCGAGCCGGGACAGGGGGAAATGAGCAGTTCTTC.

The J gene is TRBJ1-1, the V gene TRBV5-1; 7 nucleotides match TRBD1. Germline values: CDR1 SGHRS, CDR2 YFSETQ. Trimming at V came to 2 bases and at J to 2 bases, leaving 3 bases not matched to a gene. The CDR3 runs to 14 residues. The chain's CDR3 is CASSFRGGNTEAFF. CDR3 bases: TGCGCCAGCAGCTTCAGGGGGGGAAACACTGAAGCTTTCTTT.

The chain joins TRBV27 to TRBJ1-1, with D perhaps matching TRBD1 (6 bases). This CDR3 region has 18 residues. V was cut by 0 bases and J by 0 bases, with 17 bases left in between. In germline, CDR1 is MNHEY, CDR2 SMNVEV (reference sequence). The CDR3 reads CASSLSPGAAVLNTEAFF. CDR3 DNA sequence: TGTGCCAGCAGTTTATCGCCGGGGGCGGCTGTCTTGAACACTGAAGCTTTCTTT.

The rearrangement links TRBV10-2 to TRBJ2-7; D not resolved. Germline V gives CDR1 WSHSY, CDR2 SAAADI. V was cut by 7 bases and J by 1 base, with 17 bases left in between. This CDR3 is 15 amino acids long. In nucleotides, the CDR3 is TGCGCCAGCAAGGATTCGCCTCCCCCATCCTACGAGCAGTACTTC. It specifies CASKDSPPPSYEQYF.

The gene calls are TRBV2 and TRBJ1-6; 8 nucleotides agree with TRBD1. V shed 4 bases, J shed 7 bases, and the junction held 15 bases outside the gene matches. CDR1 is SNHLY, CDR2 FYNNEI, per germline. This CDR3 contains 18 residues. The CDR3 DNA reads as TGTGCCAGCAGTGCCCCCTGGCAGGGGGCGCGTCGGAATTCACCCCTCCACTTT. As protein: CASSAPWQGARRNSPLHF.

The chain uses TRBV7-8 and TRBJ2-1; TRBD2 aligns across 13 bases. The ends lost 4 bases at V and 2 bases at J; junction bases unmatched: 2. The CDR3 contains 16 residues. Germline assignment: CDR1 SGHVS and CDR2 FQNEAQ. The CDR3 DNA reads as TGTGCCAGCAGCTCACTAGCGGGGGGGACCTACAATGAGCAGTTCTTC. Translating gives CASSSLAGGTYNEQFF.

J is TRBJ1-1 and V is TRBV28, with D unclear. V lost 2 bases and J 6 bases, leaving 16 bases between the germline ends. CDR3 size: 15 residues. Germline V CDR1 and CDR2: MDHEN, SYDVKM. Here the CDR3 reads CASSLTSGNGAEAFF. For the CDR3, the DNA is TGTGCCAGCAGTTTAACGTCCGGGAATGGCGCTGAAGCTTTCTTT.

V and J are TRBV7-2 and TRBJ1-1, with D unresolved. CDR3 length: 12 residues. V was shortened by 5 bases and J by 6 bases, with 10 bases between the two germline ends. The germline CDR1 and CDR2 sequences are SGHTA and FQGNSA. The CDR3 DNA sequence: TGTGCCAGCAGCCAAGTTGTTTCTGAAGCTTTCTTT. It encodes CASSQVVSEAFF.

V and J are TRBV9 and TRBJ2-5; the D gene is possibly TRBD1 (6 bases). CDR3 length equals 13 residues. Between the trimmed V and J ends, which lost 4 bases and 4 bases, there was a span of 11 bases. Germline V gene sequence: CDR1 SGDLS, CDR2 YYNGEE. The CDR3 nucleotides read TGTGCCAGCAGCATCAGAGGGGGAGAGACCCAGTACTTC. This gives the protein CASSIRGGETQYF.

This sequence joins TRBV7-6 and TRBJ2-1; 10 positions agree with TRBD1. The germline CDR1 and CDR2 sequences are SGHVS and FNYEAQ. Trimming took 5 bases from V and 6 from J; bases not matched to a gene: 4. This CDR3 is built from 14 residues. In DNA form, the CDR3 reads TGTGCCAGCAGCCCCGGGACAGGGGTCAATGAGCAGTTCTTC. Its protein product is CASSPGTGVNEQFF. Variable domain in full (rest from reference TRBV7-6 and TRBJ2-1): GAGVSQSPRYKVTKRGQDVALRCDPISGHVSLYWYRQALGQGPEFLTYFNYEAQQDKSGLPNDRFSAERPEGSISTLTIQRTEQRDSAMYRCASSPGTGVNEQFFGPGTRLTVL.

The V and J genes are TRBV11-2 and TRBJ2-6, with 11 bases identical to TRBD1. There are 18 residues in the CDR3. V was clipped by 5 bases and J by 3 bases; unmatched bases: 9. Germline values: CDR1 SGHAT, CDR2 FQNNGV. CDR3 region: CASSPLGQGAGGANVLTF. The CDR3 DNA reads as TGTGCCAGCAGCCCATTAGGACAGGGGGCGGGTGGGGCCAACGTCCTGACTTTC.

The chain carries TRBV7-2 and TRBJ2-3; D not certain. This CDR3 contains 14 residues. Trimming left V 5 bases short and J 0 bases short, with 9 bases between. Germline V gene sequence: CDR1 SGHTA, CDR2 FQGNSA. The CDR3 spells CASSPFWSTDTQYF. The CDR3 region has the DNA TGTGCCAGCAGCCCCTTTTGGAGCACAGATACGCAGTATTTT.

CDR3 DNA sequence: TGTGCCAGCAGCAGGGGACAGGCAGACGGCTACACCTTC. This gives the protein CASSRGQADGYTF. The chain joins TRBV11-2 to TRBJ1-2, with 8 bases matching TRBD1. The CDR3 sequence is 13 residues long. From germline, CDR1 is SGHAT and CDR2 FQNNGV. The J segment lost 8 bases and the V segment lost 5 bases, leaving 7 bases of the junction unmatched.

The table lists this clone with a few counts. This chain joins TRBV4-1 and TRBJ1-5; D is unresolved. V was trimmed by 0 bases and J by 1 base, leaving 13 bases between them. The CDR3 contains 17 residues. The V gene's germline CDR1 is MGHRA and CDR2 YSYEKL. CDR3 amino acids: CASSQDRRVWSNQPQHF. Here the CDR3 DNA reads TGCGCCAGCAGCCAAGATAGAAGGGTGTGGAGCAATCAGCCCCAGCATTTT.